This T cell receptor (beta chain) is from a study of cytomegalovirus exposure and HLA in healthy donors. For this clone: The antigen is not known.

Study observations and caveats: The authors later found most CMV-associated TCR beta chains appeared HLA-restricted. Productive status was seen about 87% or about 30% of the time for most TCR beta V segments in an earlier analysis. Several of the most significant clusters appeared linked to common viral pathogens, based on a later analysis. Using the classifier, cytomegalovirus status was reportedly diagnosed with high specificity and sensitivity.

PCR employed 60 Vbeta and 13 Jbeta primers. The method was immunoSEQ multiplex PCR; TCRdb's version includes in-frame clones alone and lacks a portion of them. The table has about 190,000 clones, approximately 78% seen once; the top ten hold about 0.78%. CDR1 is SGHRS, CDR2 YFSETQ, per germline. The CDR3 is made up of 16 amino acids. With V trimmed by 6 bases and J by 2 bases, 9 bases remained unmatched. The receptor comes from a woman in her late teens or twenties in good health and CMV-seronegative. The sequenced sample was PBMCs. The rearrangement links TRBV5-1 to TRBJ2-2; 8 bases agree with TRBD2. The CDR3 DNA is TGCGCCAGCACCGCCACGACTAGCGCCAACACCGGGGAGCTGTTTTTT. This gives the protein CASTATTSANTGELFF.